This TCR beta chain was obtained from a study of blood T cell repertoires in COVID-19. The wider study: COVID-19 samples, acute and convalescent, were from the United States, Italy and Spain.

Germline V gives CDR1 WNHNN, CDR2 SYGVQD (reference sequence). The CDR3 loop spans 17 amino acids. V lost 4 bases and J lost 3, with 19 bases in between. Here immunoSEQ multiplex PCR was the method, and the copy in TCRdb shows in-frame clones only, minus some. Altogether over 150,000 clones are present, 75% to 90% being singletons, with the ten largest covering more than 5%. This clone was counted a single time. The source is a man aged 40-55 years who had recovered from COVID-19. Sequencing used PBMCs or T cells enriched from blood (not recorded which). The chain joins TRBV10-1 to TRBJ2-1; D might be TRBD2 (6 bases). CDR3 in amino acids: CASSADPRGAYYNEQFF. CDR3 DNA sequence: TGCGCCAGCAGTGCAGACCCCCGCGGGGCCTACTACAATGAGCAGTTCTTC.